This T cell receptor (beta chain) was identified in a study of identical twins. TCRdb re-derived calls from the 5' RACE reads in MiXCR, one entry per CDR3 protein. Of around 680,000 distinct CDR3 sequences listed, 8.6% are singletons. Everyone who gave samples was a healthy Caucasian. Trimming took off 0 bases at V and 0 bases at J, with 7 bases between the two ends. Germline V gene sequence: CDR1 SGHRS, CDR2 YFSETQ. The CDR3 totals 15 residues. This clonotype was observed at least ten times. Its specificity is not known. Study results and limitations: Out-of-frame alpha sequences shared by twins showed excess low generation probability. Abundant beta clonotypes from cord blood bore fewer insertions; memory repertoires lacked this pattern. Twins shared beta out-of-frame sequences in excess, but this excess was weaker.

These same data were also listed under a study on yellow fever vaccine responses in identical twins.

The receptor's source is a woman between 18 and 29 years old in good health. The V and J genes are TRBV5-1 and TRBJ1-5; no clear D. What was sequenced was PBMCs. DNA for the CDR3: TGCGCCAGCAGCTTGGCCGGGGTTAGCAATCAGCCCCAGCATTTT. Translating it yields CASSLAGVSNQPQHF.